A selection of T cell receptor beta chains follows, all from one sample in a study of PD-L1 blockade in urothelial cancer. Sequencing was performed with immunoSEQ multiplex PCR; in TCRdb, only in-frame clones are kept and a portion is missing. The sample has under 120,000 clones, approximately 85% seen once. The sample in question was PBMCs, obtained around atezolizumab (anti-PD-L1) treatment. The receptors were sampled from a man between 45 and 60 years old with urothelial cancer. The CDR3 runs from the conserved cysteine through the conserved F or W. Each record gives: V gene, J gene, D gene, CDR3 protein. The D gene is left open where the match is weak.

TRBV11-1	TRBJ1-4	TRBD1	CASSFGQGREKLFF
TRBV4-1	TRBJ1-2	.	CASSQPQGYDYGYTF
TRBV5-6	TRBJ2-1	.	CASSLGLANNEQFF
TRBV2	TRBJ2-5	TRBD2	CASSAIGTSGRETQYF
TRBV6-5	TRBJ2-7	.	CASSSLYEQYF
TRBV5-1	TRBJ1-4	.	CASSLGRVYNEKLFF
TRBV7-9	TRBJ2-7	.	CASSSQGGGAVGLEQYF
TRBV11-3	TRBJ2-7	TRBD2	CASSRGGDNYEQYF
TRBV9	TRBJ1-1	.	CASSVEPSMNTEAFF
TRBV4-1	TRBJ1-1	TRBD1	CASSQEQGALAFF
TRBV28	TRBJ2-1	TRBD2	CASSDLGLATYNEQFF
TRBV30	TRBJ2-7	.	CAWRTGSLGLEQYF
TRBV5-4	TRBJ2-5	TRBD1	CASSPDRVETQYF
TRBV28	TRBJ1-1	.	CASSLGRSRGSPEAFF
TRBV5-1	TRBJ2-3	.	CASRGTHIRPTDTQYF
TRBV7-2	TRBJ1-5	TRBD1	CASSQNRGGNQPQHF
TRBV28	TRBJ2-3	.	CASSRRHQKARDTQYF
TRBV9	TRBJ2-7	.	CASSVVPSPSYEQYF
TRBV5-4	TRBJ2-2	.	CASSLSLASTGELFF
TRBV28	TRBJ2-5	TRBD2	CASSLFSSGRWQTQYF
TRBV4-2	TRBJ2-7	TRBD2	CASSQAPSGMTPYEQYF
TRBV7-9	TRBJ1-2	.	CASSLAGGFNYGYTF
TRBV6-5	TRBJ2-1	.	CASSYSINGEQFF
TRBV29-1	TRBJ1-2	.	CSVVSGGGYTF
TRBV28	TRBJ1-5	TRBD1	CASSLLTGGYQPQHF
TRBV13	TRBJ1-5	.	CASSPAGRGNQPQHF
TRBV11-3	TRBJ2-2	TRBD2	CASSPSTSGRAGELFF
TRBV4-1	TRBJ1-1	.	CASSPATGNTEAFF
TRBV18	TRBJ2-2	TRBD2	CASSPVYGSGSNTGELFF
TRBV6-1	TRBJ1-1	.	CASSGDPNTEAFF
TRBV7-7	TRBJ2-2	.	CASSSHEDGELFF
TRBV28	TRBJ2-3	TRBD2	CASSPTSGRGTDTQYF
TRBV7-2	TRBJ2-7	TRBD2	CASMGWTSDSYEQYF
TRBV5-1	.	TRBD1	CASSPRDSFSYEQYF
TRBV5-6	TRBJ2-7	TRBD1	CASFEGGQGSYEQYF
TRBV11-3	TRBJ2-2	.	CASSWNRAGELFF
TRBV5-6	TRBJ2-1	TRBD2	CASSLGLAGENNEQFF
TRBV27	TRBJ1-1	.	CASSLQGEKNTEAFF
TRBV6-5	TRBJ2-1	TRBD2	CASTSSGREFNEQFF